This T cell receptor (beta chain) was captured by sequencing in a study of T cell responses to AZD1222 COVID-19 vaccine. Study in general: Researchers grouped second doses given at about 4 or about 12 weeks into one pool.

Clones were sequenced by immunoSEQ multiplex PCR, and TCRdb holds only the in-frame ones, with some missing. The profile covers 88,000 or so clones, with around 90% appearing a single time and less than 2.5% taken by the ten largest. The germline V gene has CDR1 LGHNT and CDR2 FRNRAP. The germline V and J ends were trimmed by 8 bases and 4 bases, with 12 bases remaining between them. The CDR3 has 13 residues. The V call is TRBV12-5, the J call TRBJ2-1, with D possibly being TRBD2 (6 bases). The origin of this receptor is an adult in good health. Sequenced material: peripheral blood, taken on day 0 of AZD1222 vaccination. The DNA for the CDR3 is TGTGCTAGTTCGGGACTGGGATACAATGAGCAGTTCTTC. Residues: CASSGLGYNEQFF.